This T cell receptor beta chain was sequenced during a study of shared T cell receptors in the human thymus. Germline CDR1 and CDR2: SQVTM and ANQGSEA. CDR3 size: 15 residues. Trimming cost V 3 bases and J 1 base, with 15 bases left between them. Repertoires were generated with immunoSEQ multiplex PCR, while TCRdb's copy carries only in-frame clones and drops some. The sample holds some 720,000 clones, roughly 90% seen once. The same data also went into a second study, on human thymus T cells.

Sequencing was performed on thymocytes. This chain connects TRBV29-1 to TRBJ2-5; tentative D call: TRBD2 (7 bases). The TCR was taken from a boy in the first two years of life with a congenital heart defect. The DNA for the CDR3 is TGCAGCGTTGAGAGGGGGGGTAGGGTCCAAGAGACCCAGTACTTC. Translation gives CSVERGGRVQETQYF.